A single count supports the clone carrying this TCR beta chain. This entry comes from a study of blood T cell repertoires in COVID-19. Produced via immunoSEQ multiplex PCR; TCRdb's table is partial and in-frame only. The sample has about 78,000 clones; about 90% are singletons. This TCR came from a woman aged 80 or over with active or convalescent COVID-19. The sequenced sample consisted of peripheral blood.

DNA of the CDR3: TGTGCCAGCAGCTTAGCTTACGAGCAGTACTTC. It is translated as CASSLAYEQYF. The V gene is TRBV11-2, the J gene TRBJ2-7; no firm D call. The V gene's germline CDR1 is SGHAT and CDR2 FQNNGV. V dropped 1 base and J dropped 4 bases, with 2 bases sitting between them. The CDR3 runs to 11 residues.